What follows are 28 T cell receptor beta chains derived from one specimen sequenced in a study of OX40 agonist ivuxolimab in advanced cancers. Sequenced by immunoSEQ multiplex PCR; TCRdb stores in-frame clones only, minus some. The sample holds fewer than 85,000 clones; roughly nine tenths are singletons and the top ten take 0.8% to 1%. Sequencing used CD4+ or CD8+ T cells sorted from blood, obtained in a trial of the OX40 agonist ivuxolimab. The source is an adult with an advanced solid tumor such as melanoma, head and neck, liver or kidney cancer.

V gene TRBV5-1 combines with J gene TRBJ2-4, with D unresolved. There are 14 residues in the CDR3. Between the trimmed V and J ends, which lost 4 bases and 0 bases, there was a span of 8 bases. Germline loops: CDR1 SGHRS, CDR2 YFSETQ. This CDR3 reads CASSPSGAKNIQYF. The CDR3 DNA is TGCGCCAGCAGCCCATCCGGAGCCAAAAACATTCAGTACTTC.

This clone was seen a few times. The chain recombines TRBV5-1 with TRBJ2-3; 8 nucleotides line up with TRBD2. Trimming at V came to 4 bases and at J to 5 bases, leaving 9 bases not matched to a gene. Germline CDR1 SGHRS, CDR2 YFSETQ. There are 15 residues in the CDR3. CDR3 sequence (DNA): TGCGCCAGCAGCCCCCCTAGCGGGTCGGGAGATACGCAGTATTTT. Its protein is CASSPPSGSGDTQYF.

CDR3 sequence (DNA): TGTGCCAGCAGCTTAGGGAGGGCGGCTAATGAAAAACTGTTTTTT. As protein: CASSLGRAANEKLFF. The rearrangement links TRBV11-2 to TRBJ1-4; D ambiguous. This CDR3 is built from 15 residues. V lost 1 base and J 3 bases, leaving 9 bases between the germline ends. In germline, CDR1 is SGHAT, CDR2 FQNNGV.

The gene calls are TRBV19 and TRBJ2-4; D not resolved. This CDR3 has 14 residues. Per the germline V gene, CDR1 is LNHDA and CDR2 is SQIVND (reference sequence). V gave up 3 bases and J gave up 7 bases, with 13 bases separating them. The CDR3 sequence is CASSIPGLENIQYF. The CDR3 DNA reads as TGTGCCAGTAGTATCCCGGGCCTAGAGAACATTCAGTACTTC.

V and J are TRBV2 and TRBJ2-7; D is unclear. From germline, CDR1 is SNHLY and CDR2 FYNNEI. Trimming pared 1 base from V and 0 bases from J, leaving 10 bases between. The CDR3 totals 15 residues. CDR3 nucleotides: TGTGCCAGCAGTGAAGGGCGGTTCTACTCCTACGAGCAGTACTTC. Protein: CASSEGRFYSYEQYF.

This clone appeared once. CDR3 protein: CASSKGERGDNEQFF. In DNA, the CDR3 is TGTGCCAGCAGCAAAGGAGAGCGGGGTGACAATGAGCAGTTCTTC. The chain has TRBV21-1 and TRBJ2-1; the table's D call, TRBD2, was not checked against the DNA. TRBV21-1 is an annotated pseudogene. CDR3 length: 15 residues.

The V and J genes are TRBV19 and TRBJ1-5, with D perhaps matching TRBD1 (6 bases). The CDR3 covers 16 residues. V was shortened by 1 base and J by 6 bases, with 16 bases between the two germline ends. The germline V gene encodes CDR1 LNHDA and CDR2 SQIVND (reference sequence). CDR3 nucleotide sequence: TGTGCCAGTAGTATAGCTCTCACAGGGACCGGTCAGCCCCAGCATTTT. Translated, it gives CASSIALTGTGQPQHF.

This chain joins TRBV29-1 and TRBJ2-1; 8 bases align to TRBD2. CDR1 is SQVTM, CDR2 ANQGSEA, per germline. There are 14 residues in the CDR3. With V trimmed by 4 bases and J by 7 bases, 9 bases remained unmatched. This CDR3 reads CSVGEQAGGNEQFF. CDR3 bases: TGCAGCGTTGGGGAACAGGCGGGGGGAAATGAGCAGTTCTTC.

In this sample, this clone turned up once. CDR3 DNA sequence: TGTGCCAGCAGCTTAACCACTAGCGGGGGAGTCGATGAGCAGTTCTTC. Encoded protein: CASSLTTSGGVDEQFF. The V call is TRBV7-9, the J call TRBJ2-1; 11 nucleotides agree with TRBD2. J lost 8 bases, V lost 2 bases, and 8 bases had no gene match. The CDR3 sequence is 16 residues long. Germline CDR1 reads SEHNR; CDR2 reads FQNEAQ (reference sequence).

This chain connects TRBV7-2 to TRBJ2-7, with TRBD2 matching over 12 bases. The CDR3 has 15 amino acids. The ends lost 7 bases at V and 3 bases at J; junction bases unmatched: 7. Looked up from germline, CDR1 is SGHTA and CDR2 is FQGNSA. In DNA form, the CDR3 reads TGTGCCAGCAATGTACTAGCGGGAGGCCGCTACGAGCAGTACTTC. This encodes CASNVLAGGRYEQYF.

J is TRBJ1-5 and V is TRBV6-5; D is uncertain. Germline V gene data show CDR1 as MNHEY and CDR2 as SVGAGI. Trimming stripped 1 base from V and 0 bases from J, with 7 bases between. The CDR3 totals 15 residues. This chain's CDR3 is CASSYFLDSNQPQHF. DNA for the CDR3: TGTGCCAGCAGTTACTTTCTAGATAGCAATCAGCCCCAGCATTTT.

The sample holds one count of this clone. The chain carries TRBV7-9 and TRBJ2-1; 10 bases are a match to TRBD1. This CDR3 region has 16 residues. Germline CDR1 and CDR2: SEHNR and FQNEAQ (reference sequence). V gave up 2 bases and J gave up 2 bases; unmatched junction bases: 3. Written as DNA, the CDR3 is TGTGCCAGCAGCTTATGGGGGACAGGGGCCTACAATGAGCAGTTCTTC. This gives the protein CASSLWGTGAYNEQFF.

V gene TRBV7-2 combines with J gene TRBJ2-7; D may be TRBD1 or TRBD2 (5 bases each). The length of the CDR3 is 13 residues. V was pared by 5 bases and J by 3 bases, with 11 bases between. CDR1 and CDR2 (germline): SGHTA, FQGNSA. This chain's CDR3 is CASSLGRFYEQYF. The CDR3 DNA sequence: TGTGCCAGCAGCCTGGGACGCTTCTACGAGCAGTACTTC.

The chain links TRBV11-2 to TRBJ2-1, with TRBD1 matching over 11 bases. The CDR3 is made up of 16 amino acids. V trimming: 5 bases; J trimming: 8 bases; junction bases outside the gene matches: 11. The germline V gene encodes CDR1 SGHAT and CDR2 FQNNGV. Written as DNA, the CDR3 is TGTGCCAGCAGCCTACTTGGGACAGGGGGAATGGATGAGCAGTTCTTC. It translates to CASSLLGTGGMDEQFF. Full variable domain (remainder filled in from reference TRBV11-2 and TRBJ2-1): EAGVAQSPRYKIIEKRQSVAFWCNPISGHATLYWYQQILGQGPKLLIQFQNNGVVDDSQLPKDRFSAERLKGVDSTLKIQPAKLEDSAVYLCASSLLGTGGMDEQFFGPGTRLTVL.

The rearrangement uses TRBV27 and TRBJ2-3, with 7 nucleotides matching TRBD2. Germline V gives CDR1 MNHEY, CDR2 SMNVEV (reference sequence). After removal of 5 bases from V and 3 bases from J, the junction contained 17 bases not matched to a gene. The CDR3 loop spans 18 amino acids. The CDR3 reads CASSTPARSREATDTQYF. In nucleotides, the CDR3 is TGTGCCAGCAGTACCCCTGCCCGAAGTCGGGAGGCGACAGATACGCAGTATTTT.

The V call is TRBV11-1, the J call TRBJ2-7, with 13 bases identical to TRBD2. The CDR3 has 16 residues. Germline-derived CDR1 and CDR2 are SGHAT and FQDESV (reference sequence). V was pared by 5 bases and J by 3 bases, with 7 bases of the junction left unmatched. The CDR3 region is CASSKGLAGARYEQYF. The CDR3 DNA reads TGTGCCAGCAGCAAAGGACTAGCGGGGGCCCGCTACGAGCAGTACTTC.

The rearrangement uses TRBV6-5 and TRBJ1-2, with a weak D call TRBD1 (5 bases). Germline loops: CDR1 MNHEY, CDR2 SVGAGI. The CDR3 runs 12 residues. The V and J ends lost 7 bases and 7 bases respectively, with 13 bases between them. The CDR3 sequence: CASTQGGSGYTF. The CDR3, as DNA: TGTGCCAGCACCCAGGGAGGCTCTGGCTACACCTTC.

The chain combines TRBV7-9 with TRBJ2-3; TRBD2 matches at 8 bases. V was clipped by 0 bases and J by 5 bases; unmatched bases: 7. The CDR3 length is 16 residues. The V gene's germline CDR1 is SEHNR and CDR2 FQNEAQ (reference sequence). In DNA, the CDR3 is TGTGCCAGCAGCTTAGCGCCCAGCGGGGGCGGAGATACGCAGTATTTT. This sequence encodes CASSLAPSGGGDTQYF.

The chain carries TRBV14 and TRBJ2-3; D possibly corresponds to TRBD2 (6 bases). Germline values: CDR1 SGHDN, CDR2 FVKESK. The CDR3 sequence is 14 residues long. Trimming left V 4 bases short and J 2 bases short, with 10 bases between. The CDR3 protein is CASSPGLPTDTQYF. The CDR3 DNA reads TGTGCCAGCAGCCCCGGACTACCCACAGATACGCAGTATTTT. Filled out from reference TRBV14 and TRBJ2-3, the complete variable domain reads EAGVTQFPSHSVIEKGQTVTLRCDPISGHDNLYWYRRVMGKEIKFLLHFVKESKQDESGMPNNRFLAERTGGTYSTLKVQPAELEDSGVYFCASSPGLPTDTQYFGPGTRLTVL.

The chain couples TRBV23-1 to TRBJ1-1; the D is unclear. TRBV23-1 is labeled an ORF, and its function is uncertain. This CDR3 is 11 amino acids long. Deletions cut 8 bases from V and 5 bases from J, with 9 bases between. In DNA, the CDR3 is TGCGCCAGCGCGGGGTCGACTGAAGCTTTCTTT. This encodes CASAGSTEAFF.

For the CDR3, the DNA is TGTGCCTGGAGTGCCGGGACAGGGAACTACACCTTC. The encoded protein is CAWSAGTGNYTF. The chain has TRBV30 and TRBJ1-2, with TRBD1 identical over 9 bases. Trimming removed 1 base from V and 10 bases from J; junction bases left unmatched: 4. Germline V gene lookup returns CDR1 GTSNPN and CDR2 SVGIG (reference sequence). This CDR3 spans 12 amino acids.

The chain couples TRBV27 to TRBJ1-1, with 7 positions matching TRBD1. Trimming took 5 bases from V and 5 from J; bases not matched to a gene: 11. From germline, CDR1 is MNHEY and CDR2 SMNVEV (reference sequence). This CDR3 has 15 amino acids. CDR3 protein: CASSTGTGEVTEAFF. DNA for the CDR3: TGTGCCAGCAGTACCGGTACAGGGGAGGTGACTGAAGCTTTCTTT.

The V gene is TRBV5-4, the J gene TRBJ1-5; possibly TRBD1 for D (5 bases). Looked up from germline, CDR1 is SGHNT and CDR2 is YYREEE (reference sequence). V lost 1 base, J lost 3 bases, and 8 bases lay in between. The CDR3 has 14 amino acids. This CDR3 reads CASSLQGINQPQHF. Written as DNA, the CDR3 is TGTGCCAGCAGCTTGCAGGGTATCAATCAGCCCCAGCATTTT.

The genes are TRBV2 and TRBJ1-2; D is uncertain. V lost 4 bases, J lost 6 bases, and 6 bases lay in between. Per the germline V gene, CDR1 is SNHLY and CDR2 is FYNNEI. The CDR3 is 11 amino acids. CDR3 residues: CASSAGNGYTF. Here the CDR3 DNA reads TGTGCCAGCAGTGCTGGGAATGGCTACACCTTC.

The chain links TRBV18 to TRBJ1-1; D is unresolved. V was cut by 3 bases and J by 3 bases, with 8 bases left in between. CDR1 KGHSH and CDR2 LQKENI come from the germline V gene. The CDR3 loop spans 13 amino acids. As DNA, the CDR3 is TGTGCCAGCTCACCTTGGGCAGACACTGAAGCTTTCTTT. It codes for CASSPWADTEAFF.

The CDR3 sequence: CASSIWTGGGNSPLHF. CDR3 nucleotide sequence: TGTGCCAGTAGTATTTGGACAGGGGGAGGGAATTCACCCCTCCACTTT. The gene calls are TRBV19 and TRBJ1-6; 10 nucleotides align to TRBD1. The trim removed 3 bases at V and 7 bases at J, leaving 6 bases unmatched. The CDR3 runs 16 residues. Germline CDR1 LNHDA, CDR2 SQIVND (reference sequence).

This clone is a singleton in its sample. V gene TRBV7-9 combines with J gene TRBJ2-3, with a weak D call TRBD2 (7 bases). In germline, CDR1 is SEHNR, CDR2 FQNEAQ (reference sequence). Trimming removed 8 bases from V and 4 bases from J, with 10 bases in between. This CDR3 is built from 12 residues. For the CDR3, the DNA is TGTGCCAGCCTAGGGGGGGCAGATACGCAGTATTTT. It translates to CASLGGADTQYF.

This rearrangement joins TRBV19 to TRBJ1-4; D is undetermined. Germline lookup yields CDR1 LNHDA and CDR2 SQIVND (reference sequence). Trimming removed 3 bases from V and 8 bases from J, with 4 bases in between. This CDR3 has 11 residues. CDR3 sequence: CASSIREKLFF. DNA for the CDR3: TGTGCCAGTAGTATTCGGGAAAAACTGTTTTTT.